A single sample gave rise to the 6 T cell receptor beta chains below, sequenced in a study of HIV-infected patients and healthy controls (TCRdb year 2014). Library generation was performed with 5' RACE. The data were produced on an Illumina MiSeq. Using SuperScript III with primers targeting the alpha and beta constant regions, about 520 ng of RNA was reverse transcribed. Alpha and beta chain libraries were generated separately via chain-specific third strand synthesis with multiplexing indices. TCRdb reprocessed the public reads (quality trimming at Q25 with fastp, clone calling with MiXCR) and kept in-frame beta chains. Every entry covers one CDR3 protein and lists the most common genes and DNA from its rows. Within this sample are about 9,600 distinct CDR3 sequences, with 7.3% of them counted one time only. The ten biggest clones cover under 40% of the sample. Since whole blood was used without any cell fractionation, the repertoire reflected all peripheral T cells in unsorted form.

Sequences were derived from blood, sampled before antiretroviral therapy. The receptors here all came from an adult with HIV infection.

This clonotype occurred many times. The chain recombines TRBV5-5 with TRBJ1-5; D possibly corresponds to TRBD1 (6 bases). This CDR3 region has 14 residues. V was cut by 5 bases and J by 4 bases, with 13 bases left in between. Germline CDR1 is SGHKS and CDR2 is YYEKEE (reference sequence). CDR3 amino acids: CASRPGVGNQPQHF. The CDR3 DNA reads TGTGCCAGCAGGCCAGGGGTGGGGAATCAGCCCCAGCATTTT.

This clonotype appeared many times. The chain is built from TRBV7-3 and TRBJ1-1; D is unresolved. V lost 4 bases to trimming and J lost 1 base, with 16 bases between them. This CDR3 contains 16 residues. Germline V gene sequence: CDR1 SGHTA, CDR2 FQGTGA. The CDR3 bases are TGTGCCAGCAGCTCAGACCCTTGGGAGACGAACACTGAAGCTTTCTTT. Protein product: CASSSDPWETNTEAFF. The full variable domain, with the rest looked up from reference TRBV7-3 and TRBJ1-1, is GAGVSQTPSNKVTEKGKYVELRCDPISGHTALYWYRQSLGQGPEFLIYFQGTGAADDSGLPNDRFFAVRPEGSVSTLKIQRTERGDSAVYLCASSSDPWETNTEAFFGQGTRLTVV.

Ten or more counts support this clonotype. V and J are TRBV7-2 and TRBJ1-5, with a possible D match to TRBD1 (6 bases). V was cut by 4 bases and J by 6 bases, with 19 bases left in between. The CDR3 is 16 residues long. The germline gives CDR1 SGHTA, CDR2 FQGNSA. CDR3 amino acids: CASSSLGAGVSQPQHF. The CDR3, as DNA: TGTGCCAGCAGCTCCCTGGGGGCAGGGGTGAGTCAGCCCCAGCATTTT. The variable domain in full, with the rest retrieved from reference TRBV7-2 and TRBJ1-5, is GAGVSQSPSNKVTEKGKDVELRCDPISGHTALYWYRQSLGQGLEFLIYFQGNSAPDKSGLPSDRFSAERTGGSVSTLTIQRTQQEDSAVYLCASSSLGAGVSQPQHFGDGTRLSIL.

Regarding this clonotype: A read error may be the cause here, since a much bigger clone is one base away. V and J are TRBV2 and TRBJ1-1; D is unresolved. The CDR3 length is 12 residues. V was trimmed by 10 bases and J by 1 base, leaving 10 bases between them. Germline V CDR1 and CDR2: SNHLY, FYNNEI. CDR3 region: CATELRNTEAFF. For the CDR3, the DNA is TGTGCCACGGAACTGCGGAACACTGAAGCTTTCTTT.

The genes are TRBV5-1 and TRBJ2-7; 7 nucleotides agree with TRBD1. The ends lost 0 bases at V and 6 bases at J; junction bases unmatched: 21. The CDR3 runs 19 residues. Germline-derived CDR1 and CDR2 are SGHRS and YFSETQ. The chain's CDR3 is CASSLAGGGTPLRIGEQYF. DNA of the CDR3: TGCGCCAGCAGCTTGGCAGGGGGTGGCACCCCATTGAGGATCGGCGAGCAGTACTTC.

This clonotype occurred many times. This sequence joins TRBV3-1 and TRBJ2-3; D remains unclear. This CDR3 contains 13 residues. V lost 0 bases and J lost 3, with 4 bases in between. CDR1 is LGHDT and CDR2 is YNNKEL in the germline V gene (reference sequence). CDR3 protein: CASSQDPTDTQYF. The CDR3 DNA sequence: TGTGCCAGCAGCCAAGACCCGACAGATACGCAGTATTTT.